This is a list of T cell receptor beta chains from one sample in a study of control samples from healthy donors and cancer patients. Sequencing was performed with immunoSEQ multiplex PCR; in TCRdb, only in-frame clones are kept and a portion is missing. The sample lists about 96,000 clones, approximately 93% seen once, with about 8.8% in the top ten. The sequenced material came from blood. The receptors originated from a man younger than 35 in good health. Both conserved end residues are part of each CDR3. A D gene is named only where the DNA matches it firmly. Size tells how often a clone was seen (once, few, many) or the class of an expanded clone, and some rows leave it out.

v_gene: TRBV2; d_gene: NA; abundance: NA; j_gene: TRBJ1-2; CDR3nt: TGTGCCAGCAGTGTAATTGGCCCACCGGGGGGCTACACCTTC; CDR3aa: CASSVIGPPGGYTF
v_gene: TRBV6-2/TRBV6-3; d_gene: NA; abundance: NA; j_gene: TRBJ1-5; CDR3nt: TGTGCCAGCAGTTTCGACAGCGCTTATAGCAATCAGCCCCAGCATTTT; CDR3aa: CASSFDSAYSNQPQHF
v_gene: TRBV27; d_gene: TRBD1; abundance: NA; j_gene: TRBJ2-1; CDR3nt: TGTGCCAGCTCTGCCGGGACAGGGGGGATCAATGAGCAGTTCTTC; CDR3aa: CASSAGTGGINEQFF
v_gene: TRBV11-2; d_gene: NA; abundance: NA; j_gene: TRBJ2-7; CDR3nt: TGTGCCAGCAGCCCGGGCCACTACGAGCAGTACTTC; CDR3aa: CASSPGHYEQYF
v_gene: TRBV13; d_gene: NA; abundance: NA; j_gene: TRBJ2-7; CDR3nt: TGTGCCAGCAGCTTAAACAAGGGAGGCTACGAGCAGTACTTC; CDR3aa: CASSLNKGGYEQYF
v_gene: TRBV10-3; d_gene: TRBD1; abundance: NA; j_gene: TRBJ1-3; CDR3nt: TGTGCCATCAGTGCGGGGACAGGTCAGAGAGGAAACACCATATATTTT; CDR3aa: CAISAGTGQRGNTIYF
v_gene: TRBV6-5; d_gene: TRBD1; abundance: NA; j_gene: TRBJ2-1; CDR3nt: TGTGCCAGCAGTTACGCTTCCACAGGGGCTGAGCAGTTCTTC; CDR3aa: CASSYASTGAEQFF
v_gene: TRBV5-1; d_gene: NA; abundance: NA; j_gene: TRBJ2-2; CDR3nt: TGCGCCAGCAGCATCGCGCTAGGGGCCGGGGAGCTGTTTTTT; CDR3aa: CASSIALGAGELFF
v_gene: TRBV7-8; d_gene: NA; abundance: NA; j_gene: TRBJ1-2; CDR3nt: TGTGCCAGCAGCTGGGAATCGGGCACGACCGACCATGGCTACACCTTC; CDR3aa: CASSWESGTTDHGYTF
v_gene: TRBV6-5; d_gene: NA; abundance: NA; j_gene: TRBJ2-7; CDR3nt: TGTGCCAGCAGGTCAACAGCCTACGAGCAGTACTTC; CDR3aa: CASRSTAYEQYF
v_gene: TRBV14; d_gene: TRBD1; abundance: once; j_gene: TRBJ1-2; CDR3nt: TGTGCCAGCAGTCTACAGGGGGCCTATGGCTACACCTTC; CDR3aa: CASSLQGAYGYTF
v_gene: TRBV11-2; d_gene: NA; abundance: NA; j_gene: TRBJ1-6; CDR3nt: TGTGCCAGCTTAGGTGGGGGGGTCTATAATTCACCCCTCCACTTT; CDR3aa: CASLGGGVYNSPLHF
v_gene: TRBV19; d_gene: NA; abundance: NA; j_gene: TRBJ1-6; CDR3nt: TGTGCCAGTAGTATAGGCGGGGATTCACCCCTCCACTTT; CDR3aa: CASSIGGDSPLHF
v_gene: TRBV15; d_gene: NA; abundance: NA; j_gene: TRBJ2-7; CDR3nt: TGTGCCACCAGCAGAGATCTGGGACAGCGGGACGAGCAGTACTTC; CDR3aa: CATSRDLGQRDEQYF
v_gene: TRBV2; d_gene: NA; abundance: NA; j_gene: TRBJ2-6; CDR3nt: TGTGCCAGCAGTCTACAGGCTGGGGCCAACGTCCTGACTTTC; CDR3aa: CASSLQAGANVLTF
v_gene: TRBV6-2/TRBV6-3; d_gene: NA; abundance: NA; j_gene: TRBJ1-5; CDR3nt: TGTGCCAGCAGTTTCCTTGGACCAGGAAGCAATCAGCCCCAGCATTTT; CDR3aa: CASSFLGPGSNQPQHF
v_gene: TRBV11-3; d_gene: NA; abundance: NA; j_gene: TRBJ2-1; CDR3nt: TGTGCCAGCAGCTTAGTTGGGGAAAATGAGCAGTTCTTC; CDR3aa: CASSLVGENEQFF
v_gene: TRBV7-2; d_gene: TRBD1; abundance: NA; j_gene: TRBJ2-7; CDR3nt: TGTGCCAGCAGCTTCGACAGGGGCCCGTCCTACGAGCAGTACTTC; CDR3aa: CASSFDRGPSYEQYF
v_gene: TRBV20-1; d_gene: NA; abundance: NA; j_gene: TRBJ1-6; CDR3nt: TGCAGTGCCAGTGGGAGCTCCTATAATTCACCCCTCCACTTT; CDR3aa: CSASGSSYNSPLHF
v_gene: TRBV7-8; d_gene: NA; abundance: NA; j_gene: TRBJ2-2; CDR3nt: TGTGCCAGCAGCTTAGCGGGGACCGGGGAGCTGTTTTTT; CDR3aa: CASSLAGTGELFF
v_gene: TRBV19; d_gene: NA; abundance: NA; j_gene: TRBJ2-1; CDR3nt: TGTGCCAGTAGTATAGTAACTAGCAATGAGCAGTTCTTC; CDR3aa: CASSIVTSNEQFF
v_gene: TRBV11-1; d_gene: NA; abundance: NA; j_gene: TRBJ2-3; CDR3nt: TGTGCCAGCAGCTTAGAAGAGGTGACAGATACGCAGTATTTT; CDR3aa: CASSLEEVTDTQYF
v_gene: TRBV5-1; d_gene: NA; abundance: NA; j_gene: TRBJ1-5; CDR3nt: TGCGCCAGCAGCCCCGCGGGGGGGGGCAATCAGCCCCAGCATTTT; CDR3aa: CASSPAGGGNQPQHF
v_gene: TRBV7-9; d_gene: NA; abundance: NA; j_gene: TRBJ1-5; CDR3nt: TGTGCCAGCAGCTTAAGCGTGACTCAGCCCCAGCATTTT; CDR3aa: CASSLSVTQPQHF
v_gene: TRBV2; d_gene: NA; abundance: NA; j_gene: TRBJ2-5; CDR3nt: TGTGCCAGCAGTGACCCCCTCCTCGGAAGAGAGACCCAGTACTTC; CDR3aa: CASSDPLLGRETQYF
v_gene: TRBV7-2; d_gene: NA; abundance: few; j_gene: TRBJ2-1; CDR3nt: TGTGCCAGCAGCCCACCCGGAATGTTAGCGTACTACAATGAGCAGTTCTTC; CDR3aa: CASSPPGMLAYYNEQFF
v_gene: TRBV11-3; d_gene: TRBD2; abundance: NA; j_gene: TRBJ2-1; CDR3nt: TGTGCCAGCAGCTTAGATCTTGGGGGGGTTTCTGAGCAGTTCTTC; CDR3aa: CASSLDLGGVSEQFF
v_gene: TRBV20-1; d_gene: NA; abundance: NA; j_gene: TRBJ2-7; CDR3nt: TGCAGTGCTAGTATCGGTTACGAGCAGTACTTC; CDR3aa: CSASIGYEQYF
v_gene: TRBV6-5; d_gene: NA; abundance: NA; j_gene: TRBJ1-2; CDR3nt: TGTGCCAGCAGTCCGAGAACTTCTAACTATGGCTACACCTTC; CDR3aa: CASSPRTSNYGYTF
v_gene: TRBV20-1; d_gene: NA; abundance: NA; j_gene: TRBJ2-2; CDR3nt: TGCAGTGCTAGTAGACAGGGTCGGGGGGAAGAGCTGTTTTTT; CDR3aa: CSASRQGRGEELFF
v_gene: TRBV15; d_gene: NA; abundance: NA; j_gene: TRBJ1-4; CDR3nt: TGTGCCACCAGCAGGGAACATACAGGGCCGGAAAAACTGTTTTTT; CDR3aa: CATSREHTGPEKLFF
v_gene: TRBV18; d_gene: NA; abundance: NA; j_gene: TRBJ1-4; CDR3nt: TGTGCCAGCTCACCCAATACAGGGTCGACTAATGAAAAACTGTTTTTT; CDR3aa: CASSPNTGSTNEKLFF
v_gene: TRBV24-1; d_gene: TRBD1; abundance: NA; j_gene: TRBJ1-1; CDR3nt: TGTGCCACCATACCGGGACAGGGGTTAATCGACACTGAAGCTTTCTTT; CDR3aa: CATIPGQGLIDTEAFF
v_gene: TRBV4-2; d_gene: TRBD1; abundance: once; j_gene: TRBJ1-6; CDR3nt: TGTGCCAGCAGCCACGATCTACAGGGGGGCTATAATTCACCCCTCCACTTT; CDR3aa: CASSHDLQGGYNSPLHF
v_gene: TRBV18; d_gene: NA; abundance: once; j_gene: TRBJ2-5; CDR3nt: TGTGCCAGCTCACCACCCATCGGTCACCGAGAGACCCAGTACTTC; CDR3aa: CASSPPIGHRETQYF
v_gene: TRBV5-6; d_gene: TRBD2; abundance: NA; j_gene: TRBJ2-7; CDR3nt: TGTGCCAGCAGCCCGACTAGCGAAAGAGGCTACGAGCAGTACTTC; CDR3aa: CASSPTSERGYEQYF
v_gene: TRBV3-1/TRBV3-2; d_gene: NA; abundance: NA; j_gene: TRBJ1-3; CDR3nt: TGTGCCAGCAGCCAAGAGATTAAGGGGGTAGGAAACACCATATATTTT; CDR3aa: CASSQEIKGVGNTIYF
v_gene: TRBV2; d_gene: TRBD1; abundance: once; j_gene: TRBJ1-6; CDR3nt: TGTGCCAGCAGGGTGGGACAGGGAAGCTCCTCACCCCTCCACTTT; CDR3aa: CASRVGQGSSSPLHF
v_gene: TRBV5-8; d_gene: TRBD1; abundance: many; j_gene: TRBJ1-2; CDR3nt: TGTGCCAGCAGCCCCGGGGACAGGAGGAATGGCTACACCTTC; CDR3aa: CASSPGDRRNGYTF
v_gene: TRBV18; d_gene: NA; abundance: NA; j_gene: TRBJ2-7; CDR3nt: TGTGCCAGCTCACGTGATCAGGGTTTGGAGGGCTACGAGCAGTACTTC; CDR3aa: CASSRDQGLEGYEQYF
v_gene: TRBV2; d_gene: NA; abundance: NA; j_gene: TRBJ1-3; CDR3nt: TGTGCCAGGGAGGGAACTGGAAACACCATATATTTT; CDR3aa: CAREGTGNTIYF
v_gene: TRBV30; d_gene: NA; abundance: NA; j_gene: TRBJ1-2; CDR3nt: TGTGCCTGGAGTAATACCGGGATCTTATATGGCTACACCTTC; CDR3aa: CAWSNTGILYGYTF
v_gene: TRBV11-3; d_gene: NA; abundance: NA; j_gene: TRBJ2-3; CDR3nt: TGTGCCAGCAGCTTCCATAGGGGGAGCACAGATACGCAGTATTTT; CDR3aa: CASSFHRGSTDTQYF
v_gene: TRBV5-1; d_gene: NA; abundance: NA; j_gene: TRBJ1-5; CDR3nt: TGCGCCAGCAGCTTGGATGGGGGGCGCGGTCAGCCCCAGCATTTT; CDR3aa: CASSLDGGRGQPQHF
v_gene: TRBV25-1; d_gene: NA; abundance: once; j_gene: TRBJ1-1; CDR3nt: TGTGCCAGCAGTGAGACGGGGGCTATTGAAGCTTTCTTT; CDR3aa: CASSETGAIEAFF
v_gene: TRBV5-4; d_gene: NA; abundance: NA; j_gene: TRBJ1-2; CDR3nt: TGTGCCAGCAGCTGGGAGGGGTATGATCACGGCTACACCTTC; CDR3aa: CASSWEGYDHGYTF
v_gene: TRBV9; d_gene: NA; abundance: once; j_gene: TRBJ2-3; CDR3nt: TGTGCCAGCAGCCTCAGGGGGGGCGGCCTTACAGATACGCAGTATTTT; CDR3aa: CASSLRGGGLTDTQYF
v_gene: TRBV4-2; d_gene: NA; abundance: NA; j_gene: TRBJ1-1; CDR3nt: TGTGCCAGCAGCCCAAACCTCCCCCTGGGCAGGGCTACTGAAGCTTTCTTT; CDR3aa: CASSPNLPLGRATEAFF